These 9 T cell receptor beta chains were sequenced from one sample in a study of cytomegalovirus exposure and HLA in healthy donors. PCR involved 60 Vbeta and 13 Jbeta primers. Using immunoSEQ multiplex PCR, the repertoire was profiled, and TCRdb retains in-frame clones only, with some absent. The profile shows some 150,000 clones, more than 65% of them singletons. The specimen sequenced was PBMCs. The receptors were gathered from a woman aged 50 to 60 in good health and CMV-seronegative.

This rearrangement joins TRBV18 to TRBJ1-3; 7 positions match TRBD1. Germline CDR1 reads KGHSH; CDR2 reads LQKENI. Losses at the gene ends were 4 bases for V and 0 bases for J; bases not matched to a gene: 9. The CDR3 length is 17 residues. CDR3 loop: CASSLTGQSISGNTIYF. CDR3 nucleotide sequence: TGTGCCAGCTCACTGACGGGACAGAGCATCTCTGGAAACACCATATATTTT. Full variable domain (missing parts from reference TRBV18 and TRBJ1-3): NAGVMQNPRHLVRRRGQEARLRCSPMKGHSHVYWYRQLPEEGLKFMVYLQKENIIDESGMPKERFSAEFPKEGPSILRIQQVVRGDSAAYFCASSLTGQSISGNTIYFGEGSWLTVV.

The chain is built from TRBV16 and TRBJ1-1; TRBD1 matches at 7 bases. CDR1 is KGHSY and CDR2 is FQNENV in the germline V gene. The CDR3 runs to 15 residues. The V segment lost 0 bases and the J segment 5 bases; nucleotides outside the gene matches: 6. CDR3 bases: TGTGCCAGCAGCCAATCGACTCAGGGGGTTACTGAAGCTTTCTTT. Translating gives CASSQSTQGVTEAFF.

CDR3 DNA sequence: TGCGCCAGCAGCGCGACAGTATCTGGAAACACCATATATTTT. Translating gives CASSATVSGNTIYF. The rearrangement joins TRBV5-1 to TRBJ1-3; maybe TRBD1 (5 bases). V gave up 4 bases and J gave up 1 base, with 9 bases separating them. In germline, CDR1 is SGHRS, CDR2 YFSETQ. The CDR3 contains 14 residues.

This chain links TRBV28 with TRBJ2-1; D not resolved. V lost 2 bases to trimming and J lost 3 bases, with 8 bases between them. The CDR3 loop spans 14 amino acids. The germline V gene encodes CDR1 MDHEN and CDR2 SYDVKM. The CDR3, as DNA: TGTGCCAGCAGTTTACCCACCAGCTACAATGAGCAGTTCTTC. Amino acids: CASSLPTSYNEQFF.

The chain joins TRBV5-5 to TRBJ2-1; TRBD2 aligns across 9 bases. The CDR3 is 15 amino acids. Germline lookup yields CDR1 SGHKS and CDR2 YYEKEE (reference sequence). V lost 0 bases to trimming and J lost 6 bases; unmatched junction nucleotides: 4. CDR3 coding DNA: TGTGCCAGCAGCTTGGAGGCGGGGGGGTTCAATGAGCAGTTCTTC. Protein sequence: CASSLEAGGFNEQFF.

This clone appeared a few times. The CDR3 DNA reads as TGCGCCAGCAGCCAAGATTCCCCCGGAGAGACCCAGTACTTC. It specifies CASSQDSPGETQYF. The chain links TRBV4-3 to TRBJ2-5; no reliable D call. This CDR3 has 14 amino acids. CDR1 LGHNA and CDR2 YSLEER come from the germline V gene. V lost 0 bases to trimming and J lost 4 bases, with 9 bases between them.

This chain joins TRBV7-9 and TRBJ2-1; TRBD2 agrees at 8 bases. Looked up from germline, CDR1 is SEHNR and CDR2 is FQNEAQ (reference sequence). The V and J ends lost 4 bases and 3 bases, in that order; junction bases with no gene match: 8. The CDR3 has 16 amino acids. In DNA form, the CDR3 reads TGTGCCAGCAGCTCTTCCGGGACTAGGGTCTACAATGAGCAGTTCTTC. Translating gives CASSSSGTRVYNEQFF.

CDR3 loop: CASSLATPGDEDDQPQHF. The CDR3 coding sequence is TGTGCCAGCAGCTTAGCTACCCCAGGGGATGAGGACGATCAGCCCCAGCATTTT. V gene TRBV7-8 combines with J gene TRBJ1-5; TRBD1 is a possible D gene (6 bases). Germline-derived CDR1 and CDR2 are SGHVS and FQNEAQ. The CDR3 has 18 residues. V gave up 0 bases and J gave up 5 bases, with 20 bases separating them.

This chain connects TRBV7-6 to TRBJ1-5, with D tentatively TRBD1 (6 bases). V lost 8 bases, J lost 3 bases, and 17 bases lay in between. This CDR3 has 15 residues. Germline CDR1 and CDR2: SGHVS and FNYEAQ. The CDR3 coding sequence is TGTGCCAGCGCGGCGGGGGGGGGCCTCAATCAGCCCCAGCATTTT. Protein sequence: CASAAGGGLNQPQHF. The entire variable domain, with the rest obtained from reference TRBV7-6 and TRBJ1-5, is as follows: GAGVSQSPRYKVTKRGQDVALRCDPISGHVSLYWYRQALGQGPEFLTYFNYEAQQDKSGLPNDRFSAERPEGSISTLTIQRTEQRDSAMYRCASAAGGGLNQPQHFGDGTRLSIL.